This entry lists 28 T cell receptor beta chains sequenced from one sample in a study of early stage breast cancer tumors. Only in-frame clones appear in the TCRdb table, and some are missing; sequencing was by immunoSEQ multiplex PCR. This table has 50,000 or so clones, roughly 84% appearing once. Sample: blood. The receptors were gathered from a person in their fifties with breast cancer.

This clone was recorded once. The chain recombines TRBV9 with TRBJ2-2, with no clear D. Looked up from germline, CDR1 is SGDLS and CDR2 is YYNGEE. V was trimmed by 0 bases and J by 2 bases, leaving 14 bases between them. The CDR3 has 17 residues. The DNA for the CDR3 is TGTGCCAGCAGCGTAGGTCCGAACCCCACCAACACCGGGGAGCTGTTTTTT. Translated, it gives CASSVGPNPTNTGELFF. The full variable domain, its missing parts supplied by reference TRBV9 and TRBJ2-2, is DSGVTQTPKHLITATGQRVTLRCSPRSGDLSVYWYQQSLDQGLQFLIQYYNGEERAKGNILERFSAQQFPDLHSELNLSSLELGDSALYFCASSVGPNPTNTGELFFGEGSRLTVL.

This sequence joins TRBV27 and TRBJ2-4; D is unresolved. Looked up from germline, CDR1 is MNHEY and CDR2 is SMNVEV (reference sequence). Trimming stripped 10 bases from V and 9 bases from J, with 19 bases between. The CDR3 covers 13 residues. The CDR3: CATSKVSTGIQYF. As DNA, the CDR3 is TGTGCCACTAGTAAGGTATCAACGGGCATTCAGTACTTC.

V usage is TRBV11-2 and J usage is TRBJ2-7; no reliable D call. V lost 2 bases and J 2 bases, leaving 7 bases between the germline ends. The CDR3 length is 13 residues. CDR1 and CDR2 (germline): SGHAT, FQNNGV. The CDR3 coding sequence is TGTGCCAGCAGCTTAACCGATCCCTACGAGCAGTACTTC. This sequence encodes CASSLTDPYEQYF.

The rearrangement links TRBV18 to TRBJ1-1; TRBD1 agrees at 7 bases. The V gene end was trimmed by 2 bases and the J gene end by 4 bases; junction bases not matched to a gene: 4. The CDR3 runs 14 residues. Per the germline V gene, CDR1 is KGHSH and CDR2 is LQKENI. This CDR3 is CASSPGTASTEAFF. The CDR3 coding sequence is TGTGCCAGCTCACCAGGGACAGCTAGCACTGAAGCTTTCTTT.

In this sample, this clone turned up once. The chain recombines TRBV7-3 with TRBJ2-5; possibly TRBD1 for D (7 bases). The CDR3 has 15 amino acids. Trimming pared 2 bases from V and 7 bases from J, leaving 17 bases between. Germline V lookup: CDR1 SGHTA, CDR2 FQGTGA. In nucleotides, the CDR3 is TGTGCCAGCAGCTTAGGAGGGGGCCAGGGGGTGACCCAGTACTTC. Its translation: CASSLGGGQGVTQYF.

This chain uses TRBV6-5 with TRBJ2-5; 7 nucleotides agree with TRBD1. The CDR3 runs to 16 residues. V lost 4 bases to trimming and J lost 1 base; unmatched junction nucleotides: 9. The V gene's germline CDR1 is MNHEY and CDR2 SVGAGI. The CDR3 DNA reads TGTGCCAGCAGTTCGACCGACAGGGCGGTCCAAGAGACCCAGTACTTC. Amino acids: CASSSTDRAVQETQYF.

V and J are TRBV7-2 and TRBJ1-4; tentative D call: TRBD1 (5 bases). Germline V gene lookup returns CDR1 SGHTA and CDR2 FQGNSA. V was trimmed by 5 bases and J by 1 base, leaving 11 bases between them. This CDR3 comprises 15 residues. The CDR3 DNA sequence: TGTGCCAGCAGCCCAGGGACGGTAACTAATGAAAAACTGTTTTTT. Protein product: CASSPGTVTNEKLFF.

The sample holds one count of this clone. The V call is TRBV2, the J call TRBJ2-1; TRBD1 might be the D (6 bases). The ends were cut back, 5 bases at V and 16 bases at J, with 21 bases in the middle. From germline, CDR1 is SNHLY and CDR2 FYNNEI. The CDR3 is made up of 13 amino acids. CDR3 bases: TGTGCCAGCAGTCCGGACAGTACAACGGGGTTTTTCTTC. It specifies CASSPDSTTGFFF.

The CDR3 is CASSLGLGGEQYF. The CDR3 region has the DNA TGTGCCAGCAGCCTAGGACTAGGAGGCGAGCAGTACTTC. V gene TRBV7-9 combines with J gene TRBJ2-7, with 7 bases that match TRBD2. V trimming: 5 bases; J trimming: 6 bases; junction bases outside the gene matches: 7. The CDR3 covers 13 residues. Looked up from germline, CDR1 is SEHNR and CDR2 is FQNEAQ (reference sequence).

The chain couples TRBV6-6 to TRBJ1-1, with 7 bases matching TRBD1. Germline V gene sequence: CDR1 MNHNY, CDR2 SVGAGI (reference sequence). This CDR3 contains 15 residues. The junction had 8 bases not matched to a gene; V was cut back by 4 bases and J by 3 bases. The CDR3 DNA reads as TGTGCCAGCAGTTGGGGCAGGGGGACGGACACTGAAGCTTTCTTT. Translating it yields CASSWGRGTDTEAFF.

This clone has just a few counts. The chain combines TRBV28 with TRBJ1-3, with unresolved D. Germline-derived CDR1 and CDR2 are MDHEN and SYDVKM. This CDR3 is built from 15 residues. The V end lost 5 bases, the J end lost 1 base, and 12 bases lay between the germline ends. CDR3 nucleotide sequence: TGTGCCAGCAGTCCCGGTTGGGTATCTGGAAACACCATATATTTT. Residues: CASSPGWVSGNTIYF. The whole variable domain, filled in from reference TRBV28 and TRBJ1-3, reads DVKVTQSSRYLVKRTGEKVFLECVQDMDHENMFWYRQDPGLGLRLIYFSYDVKMKEKGDIPEGYSVSREKKERFSLILESASTNQTSMYLCASSPGWVSGNTIYFGEGSWLTVV.

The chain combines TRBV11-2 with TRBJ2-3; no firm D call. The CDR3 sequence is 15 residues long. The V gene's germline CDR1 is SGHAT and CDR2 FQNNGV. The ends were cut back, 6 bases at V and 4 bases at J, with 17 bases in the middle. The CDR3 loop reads CASSSLGRRADTQYF. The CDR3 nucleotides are TGTGCCAGCAGTTCTCTAGGCAGGCGAGCAGATACGCAGTATTTT.

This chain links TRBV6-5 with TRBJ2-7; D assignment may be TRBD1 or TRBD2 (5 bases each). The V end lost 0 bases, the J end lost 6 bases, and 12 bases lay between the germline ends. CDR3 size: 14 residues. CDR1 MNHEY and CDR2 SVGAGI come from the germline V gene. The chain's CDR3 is CASSYSGEWGEQYF. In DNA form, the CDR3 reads TGTGCCAGCAGTTACTCGGGGGAGTGGGGCGAGCAGTACTTC.

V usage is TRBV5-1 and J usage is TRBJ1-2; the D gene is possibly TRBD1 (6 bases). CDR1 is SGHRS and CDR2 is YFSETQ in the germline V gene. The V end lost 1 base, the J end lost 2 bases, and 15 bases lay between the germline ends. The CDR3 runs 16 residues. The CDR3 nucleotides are TGCGCCAGCAGCTTGTCGGCGGGGACACTAAACTATGGCTACACCTTC. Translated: CASSLSAGTLNYGYTF.

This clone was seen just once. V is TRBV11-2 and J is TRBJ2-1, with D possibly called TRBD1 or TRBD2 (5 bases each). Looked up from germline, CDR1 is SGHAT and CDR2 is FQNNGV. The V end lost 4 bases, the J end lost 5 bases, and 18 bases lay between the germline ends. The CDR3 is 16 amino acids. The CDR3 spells CASSSTGRHWDNEQFF. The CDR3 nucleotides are TGTGCCAGCAGCTCCACGGGGCGCCATTGGGACAATGAGCAGTTCTTC.

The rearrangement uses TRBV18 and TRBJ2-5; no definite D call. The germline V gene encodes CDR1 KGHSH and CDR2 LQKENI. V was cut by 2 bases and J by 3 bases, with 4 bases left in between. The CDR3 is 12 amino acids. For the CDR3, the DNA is TGTGCCAGCTCACCAGGGGAAGAGACCCAGTACTTC. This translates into CASSPGEETQYF.

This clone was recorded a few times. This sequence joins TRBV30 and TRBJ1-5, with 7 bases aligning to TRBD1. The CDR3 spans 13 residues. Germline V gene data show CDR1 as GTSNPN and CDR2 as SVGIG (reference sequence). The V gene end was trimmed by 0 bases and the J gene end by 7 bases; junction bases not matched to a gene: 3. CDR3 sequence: CAWSVAGGQPQHF. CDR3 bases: TGTGCCTGGAGTGTGGCAGGGGGACAGCCCCAGCATTTT.

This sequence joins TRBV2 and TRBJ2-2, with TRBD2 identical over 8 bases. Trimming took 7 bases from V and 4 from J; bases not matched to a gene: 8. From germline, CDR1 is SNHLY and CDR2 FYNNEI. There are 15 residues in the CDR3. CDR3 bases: TGTGCCAGCACGCGCAGCGGGGGACCCACCGGGGAGCTGTTTTTT. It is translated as CASTRSGGPTGELFF.

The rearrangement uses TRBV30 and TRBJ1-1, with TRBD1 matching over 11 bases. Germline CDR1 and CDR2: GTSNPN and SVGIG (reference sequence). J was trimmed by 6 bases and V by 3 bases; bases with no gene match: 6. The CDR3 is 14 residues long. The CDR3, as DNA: TGTGCCTGGAGGGGGACAGGGGGAACCTCTGAAGCTTTCTTT. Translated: CAWRGTGGTSEAFF.

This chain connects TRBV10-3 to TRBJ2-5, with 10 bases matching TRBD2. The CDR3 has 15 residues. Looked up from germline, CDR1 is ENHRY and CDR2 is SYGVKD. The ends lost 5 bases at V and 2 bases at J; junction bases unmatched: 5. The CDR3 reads CAISLAGVEQETQYF. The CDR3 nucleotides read TGTGCCATCAGTCTAGCGGGAGTTGAGCAAGAGACCCAGTACTTC.

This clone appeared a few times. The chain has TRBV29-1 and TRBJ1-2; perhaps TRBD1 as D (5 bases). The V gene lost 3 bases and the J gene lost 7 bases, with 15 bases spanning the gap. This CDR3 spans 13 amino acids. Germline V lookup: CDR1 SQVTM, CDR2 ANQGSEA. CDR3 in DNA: TGCAGCGTTGAGAGGGGTGCCCGTAGTGGCTACACCTTC. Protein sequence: CSVERGARSGYTF.

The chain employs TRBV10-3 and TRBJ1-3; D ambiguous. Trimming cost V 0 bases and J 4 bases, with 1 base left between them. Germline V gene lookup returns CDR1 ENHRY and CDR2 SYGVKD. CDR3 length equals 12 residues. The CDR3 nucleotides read TGTGCCATCAGTGAGTCAGGAAACACCATATATTTT. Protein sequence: CAISESGNTIYF.

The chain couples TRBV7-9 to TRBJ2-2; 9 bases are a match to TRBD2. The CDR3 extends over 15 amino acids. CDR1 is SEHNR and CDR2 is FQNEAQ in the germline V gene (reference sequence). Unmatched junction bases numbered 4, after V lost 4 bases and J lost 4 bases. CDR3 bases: TGTGCCAGCAGCTGGCTAGCGGGAAGCACCGGGGAGCTGTTTTTT. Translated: CASSWLAGSTGELFF.

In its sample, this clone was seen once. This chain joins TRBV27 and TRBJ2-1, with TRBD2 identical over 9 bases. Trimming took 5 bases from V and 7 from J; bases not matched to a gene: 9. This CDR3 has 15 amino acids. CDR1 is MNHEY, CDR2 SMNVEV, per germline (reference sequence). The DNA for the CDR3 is TGTGCCAGCAGTCAGGCGGGGGGGCGTACGAATGAGCAGTTCTTC. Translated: CASSQAGGRTNEQFF.

The CDR3 DNA reads TGTGCCAGCAGCGAAACTAGCGGGGGGCCATACAATGAGCAGTTCTTC. Amino acids: CASSETSGGPYNEQFF. V and J are TRBV6-1 and TRBJ2-1, with 12 bases identical to TRBD2. V was pared by 6 bases and J by 4 bases, with 7 bases of the junction left unmatched. The germline CDR1 and CDR2 sequences are MNHNS and SASEGT. The CDR3 runs to 16 residues.

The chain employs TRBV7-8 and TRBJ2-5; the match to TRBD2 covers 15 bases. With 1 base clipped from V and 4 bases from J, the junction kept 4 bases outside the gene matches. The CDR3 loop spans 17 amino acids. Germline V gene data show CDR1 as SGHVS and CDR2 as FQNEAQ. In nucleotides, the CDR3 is TGTGCCAGCAGCTTAGAGGGACTAGCGGGAGGAGGAGAGACCCAGTACTTC. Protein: CASSLEGLAGGGETQYF.

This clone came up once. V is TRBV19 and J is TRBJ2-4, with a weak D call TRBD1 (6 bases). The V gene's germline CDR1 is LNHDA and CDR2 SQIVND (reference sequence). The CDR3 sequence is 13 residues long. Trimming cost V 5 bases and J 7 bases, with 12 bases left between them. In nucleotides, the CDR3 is TGTGCCAGTAGTCAGGGGATAGCGAACATTCAGTACTTC. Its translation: CASSQGIANIQYF.

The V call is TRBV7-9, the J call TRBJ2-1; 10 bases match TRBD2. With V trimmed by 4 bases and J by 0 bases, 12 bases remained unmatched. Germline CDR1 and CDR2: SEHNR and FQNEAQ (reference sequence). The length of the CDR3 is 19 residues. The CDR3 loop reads CASSSSSGGPTSSYNEQFF. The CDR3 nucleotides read TGTGCCAGCAGCTCGTCTAGCGGGGGCCCAACAAGCTCCTACAATGAGCAGTTCTTC. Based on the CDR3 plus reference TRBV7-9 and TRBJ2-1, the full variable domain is DTGVSQNPRHKITKRGQNVTFRCDPISEHNRLYWYRQTLGQGPEFLTYFQNEAQLEKSRLLSDRFSAERPKGSFSTLEIQRTEQGDSAMYLCASSSSSGGPTSSYNEQFFGPGTRLTVL.